The 18 T cell receptor beta chains below come from one sample, sequenced in a study of regulatory T cells in long-lasting Graves disease. iRepertoire HTBI primers and Arm-PCR of CDR3 regions built TCR beta libraries. TCRdb fed the multiplex PCR reads into MiXCR, producing one record per CDR3 protein. The table lists 320,000 or so distinct CDR3 sequences, over 15% of them singletons. Sample time point: newly diagnosed GD, antithyroid drugs for less than 3 months. Extracted RNA from PBMCs served as the source of the TCR library. The input for sequencing was peripheral blood mononuclear cells (PBMCs), taken at new diagnosis, from a patient treated with antithyroid drugs. These receptors came from a female donor with Graves disease.

This clonotype was detected only a few times. The chain recombines TRBV20-1 with TRBJ1-5, with D possibly TRBD1 on 5 matching bases. With 4 bases removed from V and 4 bases from J, the gap between germline ends came to 17 bases. CDR3 size: 15 residues. The germline V gene encodes CDR1 DFQATT and CDR2 SNEGSKA (reference sequence). CDR3 residues: CSATTSGRGNQPQHF. The CDR3 DNA sequence: TGCAGTGCTACGACTTCAGGGCGCGGGAATCAGCCCCAGCATTTT.

The chain joins TRBV15 to TRBJ1-5; D uncertain. Trimming cost V 0 bases and J 1 base, with 7 bases left between them. CDR1 and CDR2 from the germline V gene are LNHNV and YYDKDF (reference sequence). The CDR3 runs 15 residues. The CDR3 DNA follows: TGTGCCACCAGCAGAGATTCTCGGAGCAATCAGCCCCAGCATTTT. The encoded protein is CATSRDSRSNQPQHF.

This clonotype was counted at least ten times. The chain recombines TRBV7-6 with TRBJ2-5; a possible D gene is TRBD2 (5 bases). With 5 bases removed from V and 9 bases from J, the gap between germline ends came to 16 bases. This CDR3 contains 13 residues. Germline CDR1 and CDR2: SGHVS and FNYEAQ. The CDR3 region is CASSTQLGTSQYF. CDR3 DNA: TGTGCCAGCAGCACCCAACTAGGAACTTCCCAGTACTTC.

There are many counts of this clonotype. The rearrangement links TRBV28 to TRBJ2-1; D is unresolved. CDR1 MDHEN and CDR2 SYDVKM come from the germline V gene. This CDR3 region has 12 residues. Trimming left V 2 bases short and J 12 bases short, with 11 bases between. CDR3 nucleotides: TGTGCCAGCAGTTTAGTCGACCGCGGGCAGTTCTTC. This codes for CASSLVDRGQFF.

This clonotype occurred many times. The chain combines TRBV6-1 with TRBJ2-5; D remains unclear. CDR3 length: 13 residues. From germline, CDR1 is MNHNS and CDR2 SASEGT. Trimming left V 7 bases short and J 3 bases short, with 12 bases between. The CDR3 spells CASTLGRKETQYF. DNA of the CDR3: TGTGCCAGCACATTGGGTCGAAAAGAGACCCAGTACTTC.

This clonotype was seen many times. This chain uses TRBV6-5 with TRBJ2-7; D might be TRBD1 (5 bases). CDR1 and CDR2 (germline): MNHEY, SVGAGI. V lost 0 bases, J lost 7 bases, and 13 bases lay in between. The CDR3 has 14 residues. DNA for the CDR3: TGTGCCAGCAGTTACTCGAAGGGGCGGTGGGAGCAGTACTTC. The encoded protein is CASSYSKGRWEQYF.

This clonotype occurred many times. The J gene is TRBJ2-7, the V gene TRBV12-3 or TRBV12-4; D is undetermined. This CDR3 region has 11 residues. V was clipped by 6 bases and J by 4 bases, with 7 bases between them. DNA for the CDR3: TGTGCCAGCAGGGGCATATACGAGCAGTACTTC. It specifies CASRGIYEQYF.

This clonotype was picked up many times. This chain connects TRBV5-1 to TRBJ2-1; D gene uncertain. CDR1 and CDR2 from the germline V gene are SGHRS and YFSETQ. This CDR3 spans 13 amino acids. Trimming stripped 3 bases from V and 8 bases from J, with 12 bases between. The CDR3 DNA reads as TGCGCCAGCAGCTCACCTGATAGGGATGAGCAGTTCTTC. Its protein is CASSSPDRDEQFF.

The sample holds a few counts of this clonotype. J is TRBJ2-7 and V is TRBV15; TRBD1 matches 7 bases. Germline V gene data show CDR1 as LNHNV and CDR2 as YYDKDF (reference sequence). The V gene end was trimmed by 8 bases and the J gene end by 2 bases; junction bases not matched to a gene: 9. The CDR3 contains 14 residues. In nucleotides, the CDR3 is TGTGCCACCTCCCCGGAAGGGGGCCCCTACGAGCAGTACTTC. Encoded protein: CATSPEGGPYEQYF.

This clonotype was counted many times. The chain recombines TRBV20-1 with TRBJ2-7; D gene ambiguous. Trimming cost V 3 bases and J 2 bases, with 11 bases left between them. Germline CDR1 is DFQATT and CDR2 is SNEGSKA (reference sequence). This CDR3 is built from 13 residues. The CDR3 nucleotides are TGCAGTGCTAGCCAGTTCGCCGCCTACGAGCAGTACTTC. The encoded protein is CSASQFAAYEQYF.

This clonotype appeared many times. The gene calls are TRBV7-9 and TRBJ1-1; no firm D call. The germline gives CDR1 SEHNR, CDR2 FQNEAQ (reference sequence). Trimming pared 0 bases from V and 7 bases from J, leaving 0 bases between. This CDR3 spans 10 amino acids. CDR3 region: CASSLAEAFF. DNA of the CDR3: TGTGCCAGCAGCTTAGCTGAAGCTTTCTTT.

Many counts were recorded for this clonotype. One end of the junction varies from germline; a read error may be responsible. Written as DNA, the CDR3 is TGTGCCAGCAGCTTAGGGTCTGCAGGGGGCTACGGGCAGTACTTC. Translating it yields CASSLGSAGGYGQYF. The chain employs TRBV11-2 and TRBJ2-7; 8 positions agree with TRBD1. Germline V gives CDR1 SGHAT, CDR2 FQNNGV. This CDR3 comprises 15 residues.

This clonotype has a handful of counts. The genes are TRBV20-1 and TRBJ2-1, with 7 bases identical to TRBD2. Germline trimming cut 6 bases from V and 5 bases from J; bases unmatched to any gene: 13. The CDR3 extends over 15 amino acids. Germline V CDR1 and CDR2: DFQATT, SNEGSKA (reference sequence). The CDR3 spells CSAPWTRPLHNEQFF. The CDR3 nucleotides read TGCAGTGCCCCTTGGACTAGACCCCTTCACAATGAGCAGTTCTTC.

This clonotype occurred a few times. The rearrangement uses TRBV11-2 and TRBJ2-2, with 11 bases aligning to TRBD2. Germline CDR1 SGHAT, CDR2 FQNNGV. J was trimmed by 5 bases and V by 5 bases; bases with no gene match: 4. This CDR3 contains 15 residues. CDR3 sequence reads: CASSIRLAGTGELFF. The CDR3 DNA sequence: TGTGCCAGCAGCATACGACTAGCGGGGACCGGGGAGCTGTTTTTT.

This clonotype was seen repeatedly, ten times or more. The chain is built from TRBV5-1 and TRBJ1-1; D gene uncertain. Germline V CDR1 and CDR2: SGHRS, YFSETQ. The CDR3 contains 15 residues. The V end was cut by 1 base, the J end by 4 bases, with 14 bases between. CDR3 sequence reads: CASSLSRGIGTEAFF. CDR3 coding DNA: TGCGCCAGCAGCTTGTCCCGGGGAATCGGCACTGAAGCTTTCTTT. Supplemented by reference TRBV5-1 and TRBJ1-1, the full variable domain reads KAGVTQTPRYLIKTRGQQVTLSCSPISGHRSVSWYQQTPGQGLQFLFEYFSETQRNKGNFPGRFSGRQFSNSRSEMNVSTLELGDSALYLCASSLSRGIGTEAFFGQGTRLTVV.

The rearrangement joins TRBV5-4 to TRBJ2-2, with D tentatively TRBD1 or TRBD2 (5 bases each). Trimming took 0 bases from V and 4 from J, leaving 13 bases between them. The CDR3 loop spans 16 amino acids. CDR1 is SGHNT and CDR2 is YYREEE in the germline V gene (reference sequence). The CDR3 protein is CASSLARLGVTGELFF. In nucleotides, the CDR3 is TGTGCCAGCAGCTTGGCGCGCCTGGGGGTCACCGGGGAGCTGTTTTTT.

This clonotype was recorded a few times. One end of the junction does not line up with germline, which may come from a read error. This chain connects TRBV30 to TRBJ2-2, with D tentatively TRBD2 (7 bases). CDR1 is GTSNPN, CDR2 SVGIG, per germline (reference sequence). CDR3 length: 14 residues. The chain's CDR3 is CAWSRGGSTGGLFF. CDR3 DNA sequence: TGTGCCTGGAGTAGGGGGGGAAGCACCGGGGGGCTGTTTTTT.

This clonotype was seen repeatedly, ten times or more. CDR3 amino acids: CSAARWSAEGNIQYF. The CDR3 region has the DNA TGCAGTGCAGCCCGTTGGAGTGCCGAGGGAAACATTCAGTACTTC. The V and J genes are TRBV20-1 and TRBJ2-4; weak D call: TRBD2 (5 bases). The CDR3 has 15 residues. Trimming stripped 6 bases from V and 6 bases from J, with 21 bases between. From germline, CDR1 is DFQATT and CDR2 SNEGSKA (reference sequence).